Listed here is a single TCR beta chain. The antigen remains undetermined. In the authors' workflow: Filtering differed since immunoSEQ provided only junctions, with no quality scores. Here immunoSEQ multiplex PCR was the method, and the copy in TCRdb shows in-frame clones only, minus some. V and J calls and clone size come straight from that table; D and trimming were deduced from the DNA. The sample yields some 2.3 million clones, just over 90% seen once. This sample was included in a study of shared clonotypes between healthy human individuals. Points from the study as a whole: Rarefaction gave evidence that sorted-subset sequencing remained incomplete despite large depth.

The germline V gene has CDR1 SGHRS and CDR2 YFSETQ. The ends were cut back, 4 bases at V and 1 base at J, with 14 bases in the middle. This CDR3 has 15 amino acids. The V gene is TRBV5-1, the J gene TRBJ1-1; possibly TRBD1 for D (5 bases). Sequencing used naive CD4+ T cells from PBMCs. Subset specified: CD45RA+ positively selected. The clonotype comes from a man younger than 35 in good health. Some clones in this sample may be carry-over from other donors' samples. Here the CDR3 DNA reads TGCGCCAGCAGCAGCGCCGGGACGGCGAACACTGAAGCTTTCTTT. Protein product: CASSSAGTANTEAFF.